Sequencing of this T cell receptor beta chain was carried out in a study of CD8 T cells in Susac syndrome. The overall study: The sequenced Susac syndrome patients comprised five or six with active disease and roughly eight in remission.

From blood CD8+ and CD4+ T cells, TCR beta sequences were generated. Trimming at V came to 3 bases and at J to 10 bases, leaving 5 bases not matched to a gene. The CDR3 consists of 14 residues. Reverse transcription of roughly 0.5 to 1 ug RNA was carried out with random hexamers. Amplification of TCR beta CDR3 by immunoSEQ multiplex PCR spanned 54 Vbeta and 13 Jbeta. TCRdb reprocessed the immunoSEQ multiplex PCR reads with MiXCR, giving one entry per CDR3 protein. The data hold about 180,000 distinct CDR3 sequences, with 90% to 95% observed a single time. The V call is TRBV12-3 or TRBV12-4, the J call TRBJ1-4, with TRBD1 identical over 10 bases. This receptor was identified in a human donor with Susac syndrome. Sample: CD4+ T cells from PBMCs. The CDR3 spells CASSLGTGASKLFF. In nucleotides, the CDR3 is TGTGCCAGCAGTTTGGGGACAGGGGCTTCAAAACTGTTTTTT.